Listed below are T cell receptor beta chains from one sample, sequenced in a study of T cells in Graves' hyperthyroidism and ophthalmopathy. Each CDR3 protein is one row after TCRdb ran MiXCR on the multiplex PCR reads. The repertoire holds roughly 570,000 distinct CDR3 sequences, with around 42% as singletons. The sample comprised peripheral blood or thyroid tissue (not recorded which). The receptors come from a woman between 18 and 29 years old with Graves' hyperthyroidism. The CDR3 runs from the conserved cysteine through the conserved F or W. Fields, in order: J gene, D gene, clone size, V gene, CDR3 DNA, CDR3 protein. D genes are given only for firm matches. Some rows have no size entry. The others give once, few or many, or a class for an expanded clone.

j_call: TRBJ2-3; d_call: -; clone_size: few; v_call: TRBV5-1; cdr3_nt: TGCGCCAGCAACCCCTGGGTGGACAGTCCGGATACGCAGTATTTT; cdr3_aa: CASNPWVDSPDTQYF
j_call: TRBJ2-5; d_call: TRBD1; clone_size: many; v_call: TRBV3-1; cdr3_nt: TGTGCCAGCAGCCCCGACGGGACAGGGGGCCAAGAGACCCAGTACTTC; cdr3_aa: CASSPDGTGGQETQYF
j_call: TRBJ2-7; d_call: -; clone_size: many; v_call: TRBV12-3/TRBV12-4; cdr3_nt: TGTGCCAGCAGCCGCCCAGGGGCGGCCTACGAGCAGTACTTC; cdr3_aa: CASSRPGAAYEQYF
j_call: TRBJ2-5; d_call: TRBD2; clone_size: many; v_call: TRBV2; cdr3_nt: TGTGCCAGCAGTGAACGGGCGGGAGGGATCCAAGAGACCCAGTACTTC; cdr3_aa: CASSERAGGIQETQYF
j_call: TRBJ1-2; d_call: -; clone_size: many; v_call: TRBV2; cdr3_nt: TGTGCCAGCAGGGAGGGAGGGGGTCTCTATGGCTACACCTTC; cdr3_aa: CASREGGGLYGYTF
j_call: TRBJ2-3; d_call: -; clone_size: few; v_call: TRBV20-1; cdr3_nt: TGCAGTGCTAGTTCCCCAGGCACAGATACGCAGTATTTT; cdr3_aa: CSASSPGTDTQYF
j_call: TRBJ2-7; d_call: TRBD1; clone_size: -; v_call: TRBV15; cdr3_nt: TGTGCCACCAGCAGAGATCCGACAGGGGGTTACGAGCAGTACTTC; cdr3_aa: CATSRDPTGGYEQYF
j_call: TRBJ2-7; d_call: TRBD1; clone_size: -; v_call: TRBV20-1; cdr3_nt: TGCAGTGCTTCCAGACCGGGACAGACCTACGAGCAGTACTTC; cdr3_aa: CSASRPGQTYEQYF
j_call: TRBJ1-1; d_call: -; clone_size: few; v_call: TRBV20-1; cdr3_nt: TGCAGTGCTAGACAGGGCGTGGGGACTGAAGCTTTCTTT; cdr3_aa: CSARQGVGTEAFF
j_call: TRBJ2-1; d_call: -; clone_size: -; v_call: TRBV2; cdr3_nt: TGTGCCAGCATGGGACCTAGCTCCTACAATGAGCAGTTCTTC; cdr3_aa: CASMGPSSYNEQFF
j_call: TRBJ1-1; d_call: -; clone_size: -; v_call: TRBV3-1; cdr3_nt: TGTGCCAGCAGCCAAGATTGGCGGGAGAACACTGAAGCTTTCTTT; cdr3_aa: CASSQDWRENTEAFF
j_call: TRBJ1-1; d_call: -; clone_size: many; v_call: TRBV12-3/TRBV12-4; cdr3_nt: TGTGCCAGCACTAAAGACCGAATTCTGAACACTGAAGCTTTCTTT; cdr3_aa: CASTKDRILNTEAFF
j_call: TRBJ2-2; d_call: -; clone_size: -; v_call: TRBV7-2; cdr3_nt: TGCGCCAGCAGCCAAGGAGGGGGGGCCGGGGAGCTGTTTTTT; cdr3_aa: CASSQGGGAGELFF
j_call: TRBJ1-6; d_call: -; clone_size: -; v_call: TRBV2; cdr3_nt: TGTGCCAGTTACTCACCCTCTCAAGGATCACCCCTCCACTTT; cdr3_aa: CASYSPSQGSPLHF
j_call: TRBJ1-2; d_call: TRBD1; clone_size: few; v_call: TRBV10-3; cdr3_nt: TGTGCCATCAGAAGACAGGGTCAGGTTCTCTATGGCTACACCTTC; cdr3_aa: CAIRRQGQVLYGYTF
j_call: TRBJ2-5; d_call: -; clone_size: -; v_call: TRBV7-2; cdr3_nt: TGCGCCAGCAGTATTAGGGTCCAAGAGACCCAGTGCTTC; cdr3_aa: CASSIRVQETQCF
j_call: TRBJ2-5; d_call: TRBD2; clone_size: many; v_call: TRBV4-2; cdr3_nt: TGTGCCAGCAGCCAAGACGGCGGGAGGGCCACCCAGTACTTC; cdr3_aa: CASSQDGGRATQYF
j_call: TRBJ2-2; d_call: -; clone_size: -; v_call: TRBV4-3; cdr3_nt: TGCGCCAGCAGCTCGGGGGCAGCCCCAGGTCCCGGGGAGCTGTTTTTT; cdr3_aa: CASSSGAAPGPGELFF
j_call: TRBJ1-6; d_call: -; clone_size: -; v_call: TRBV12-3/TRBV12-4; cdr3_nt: TGTGCCAGCAGCTTAGATCACAGGGAGAATTCACCCCTCCACTTT; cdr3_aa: CASSLDHRENSPLHF
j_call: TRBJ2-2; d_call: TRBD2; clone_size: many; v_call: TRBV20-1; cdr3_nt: TGCAGTGCATCGACTAGCGGGTTGAAGGCCGGGGAGCTGTTTTTT; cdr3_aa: CSASTSGLKAGELFF
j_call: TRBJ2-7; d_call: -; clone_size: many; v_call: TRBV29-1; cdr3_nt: TGCAGCGTTAGCAGGGAAGGTTACGAGCAGTACTTC; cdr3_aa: CSVSREGYEQYF
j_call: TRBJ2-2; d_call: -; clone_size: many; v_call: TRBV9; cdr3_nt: TGTGCCAGCAGCCCGGGACTTAACACCGGGGAGCTGTTTTTT; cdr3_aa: CASSPGLNTGELFF
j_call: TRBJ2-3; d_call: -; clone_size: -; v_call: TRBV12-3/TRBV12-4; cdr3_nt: TGTACCAGCAGTTCCCGTTTCCAACAGGATACGCAGTATTTT; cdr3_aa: CTSSSRFQQDTQYF
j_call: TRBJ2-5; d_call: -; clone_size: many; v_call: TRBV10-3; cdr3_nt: TGTGCCATCAGTGAGTCGAATTCTGGCGGAGGCGGAGAGACCCAGTACTTC; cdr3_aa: CAISESNSGGGGETQYF
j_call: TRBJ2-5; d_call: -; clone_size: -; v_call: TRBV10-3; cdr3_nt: TGTGCCATCAGGCGCTGGGTAGAGACCCAGTACTTC; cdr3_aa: CAIRRWVETQYF